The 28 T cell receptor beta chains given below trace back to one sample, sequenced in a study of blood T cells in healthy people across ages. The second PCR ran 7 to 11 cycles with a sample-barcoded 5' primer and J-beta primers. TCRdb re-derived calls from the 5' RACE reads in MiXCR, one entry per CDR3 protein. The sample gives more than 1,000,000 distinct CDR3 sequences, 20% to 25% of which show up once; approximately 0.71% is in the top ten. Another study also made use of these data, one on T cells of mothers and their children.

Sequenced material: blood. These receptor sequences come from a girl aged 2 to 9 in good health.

This CDR3 reads CASVYQPQHF. CDR3 bases: TGTGCCAGCGTCTATCAGCCCCAGCATTTT. This rearrangement joins TRBV27 to TRBJ1-5, with unresolved D. This CDR3 comprises 10 residues. V was pared by 8 bases and J by 5 bases, with 4 bases between. Germline loops: CDR1 MNHEY, CDR2 SMNVEV (reference sequence).

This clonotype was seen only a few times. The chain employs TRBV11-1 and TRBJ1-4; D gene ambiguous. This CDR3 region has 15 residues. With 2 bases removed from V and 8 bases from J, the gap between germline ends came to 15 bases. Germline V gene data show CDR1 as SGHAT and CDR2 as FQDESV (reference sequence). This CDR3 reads CASSLKPPPLEKLFF. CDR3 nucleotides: TGTGCCAGCAGCTTAAAACCCCCTCCGCTCGAAAAACTGTTTTTT.

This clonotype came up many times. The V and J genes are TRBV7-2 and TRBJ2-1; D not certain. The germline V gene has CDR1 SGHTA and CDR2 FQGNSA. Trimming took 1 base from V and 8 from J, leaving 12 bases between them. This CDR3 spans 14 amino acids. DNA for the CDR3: TGTGCCAGCAGCTTAGTAAGTACAGCCGATGAGCAGTTCTTC. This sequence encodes CASSLVSTADEQFF. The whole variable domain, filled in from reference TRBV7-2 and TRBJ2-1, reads GAGVSQSPSNKVTEKGKDVELRCDPISGHTALYWYRQSLGQGLEFLIYFQGNSAPDKSGLPSDRFSAERTGGSVSTLTIQRTQQEDSAVYLCASSLVSTADEQFFGPGTRLTVL.

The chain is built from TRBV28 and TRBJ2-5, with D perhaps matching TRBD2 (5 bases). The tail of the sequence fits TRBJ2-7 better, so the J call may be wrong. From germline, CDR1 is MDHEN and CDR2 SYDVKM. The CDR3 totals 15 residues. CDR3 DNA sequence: TGTGCCAGCAGTCCTCTTGAACGGGAATTCAACGAGCAGTACTTC. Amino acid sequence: CASSPLEREFNEQYF.

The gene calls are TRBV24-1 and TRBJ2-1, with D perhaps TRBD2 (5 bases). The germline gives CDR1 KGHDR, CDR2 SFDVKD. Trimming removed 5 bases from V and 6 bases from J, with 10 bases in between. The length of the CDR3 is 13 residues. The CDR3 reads CATSGGLGNEQFF. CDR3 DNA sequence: TGTGCCACCAGTGGAGGGCTGGGCAATGAGCAGTTCTTC.

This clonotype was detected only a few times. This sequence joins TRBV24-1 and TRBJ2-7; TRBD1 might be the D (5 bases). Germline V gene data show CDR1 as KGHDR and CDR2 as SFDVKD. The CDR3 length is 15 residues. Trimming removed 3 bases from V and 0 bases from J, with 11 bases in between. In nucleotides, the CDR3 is TGTGCCACCAGTGATCCAGGGCTTAACTCCTACGAGCAGTACTTC. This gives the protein CATSDPGLNSYEQYF.

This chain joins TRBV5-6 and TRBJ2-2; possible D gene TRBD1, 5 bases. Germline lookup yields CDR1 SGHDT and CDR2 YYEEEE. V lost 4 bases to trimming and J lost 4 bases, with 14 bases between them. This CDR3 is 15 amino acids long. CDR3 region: CASSPGSQGTGELFF. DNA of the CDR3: TGTGCCAGCAGCCCCGGGTCTCAGGGCACCGGGGAGCTGTTTTTT.

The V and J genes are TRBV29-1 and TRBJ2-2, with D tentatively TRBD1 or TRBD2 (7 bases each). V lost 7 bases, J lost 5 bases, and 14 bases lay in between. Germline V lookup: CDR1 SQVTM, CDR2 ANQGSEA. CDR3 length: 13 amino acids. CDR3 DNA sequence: TGCAGCGGCAGGGGGGGGGTAACCGGGGAGCTGTTTTTT. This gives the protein CSGRGGVTGELFF.

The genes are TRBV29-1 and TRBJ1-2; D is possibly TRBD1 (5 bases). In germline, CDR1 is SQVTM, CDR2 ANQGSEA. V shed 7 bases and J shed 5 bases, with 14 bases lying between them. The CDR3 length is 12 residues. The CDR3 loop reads CSAGGSTYGYTF. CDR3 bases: TGCAGCGCTGGGGGTTCGACTTATGGCTACACCTTC.

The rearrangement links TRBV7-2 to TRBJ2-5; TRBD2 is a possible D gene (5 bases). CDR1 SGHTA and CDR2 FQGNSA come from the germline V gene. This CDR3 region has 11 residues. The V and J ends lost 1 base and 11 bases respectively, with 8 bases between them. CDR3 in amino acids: CASSLEAVQYF. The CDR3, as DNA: TGTGCCAGCAGCTTAGAAGCGGTGCAGTACTTC.

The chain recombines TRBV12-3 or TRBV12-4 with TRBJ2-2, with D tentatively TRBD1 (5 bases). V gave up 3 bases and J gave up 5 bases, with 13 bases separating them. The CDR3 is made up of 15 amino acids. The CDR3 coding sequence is TGTGCCAGCAGTTTCGGTGGGGCGCGGACCGGGGAGCTGTTTTTT. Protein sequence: CASSFGGARTGELFF.

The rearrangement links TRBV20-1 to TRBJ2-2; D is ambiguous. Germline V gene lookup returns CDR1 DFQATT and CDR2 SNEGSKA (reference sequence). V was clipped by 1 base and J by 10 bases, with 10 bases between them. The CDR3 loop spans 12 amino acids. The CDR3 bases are TGCAGTGCTAGAGGCGTTGGAACGGAGCTGTTTTTT. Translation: CSARGVGTELFF.

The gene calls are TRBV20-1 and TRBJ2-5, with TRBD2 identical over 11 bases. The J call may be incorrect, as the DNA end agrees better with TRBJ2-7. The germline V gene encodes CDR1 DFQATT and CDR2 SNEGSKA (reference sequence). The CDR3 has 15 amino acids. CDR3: CSASIASGGTYEQYF. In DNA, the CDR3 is TGCAGTGCTAGTATAGCTAGCGGGGGGACCTACGAGCAGTACTTC.

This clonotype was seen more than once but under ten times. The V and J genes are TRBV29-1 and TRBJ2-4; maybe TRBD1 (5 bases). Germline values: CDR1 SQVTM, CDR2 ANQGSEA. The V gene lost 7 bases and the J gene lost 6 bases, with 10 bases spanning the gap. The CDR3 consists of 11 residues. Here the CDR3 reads CSADSRNIQYF. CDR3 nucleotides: TGCAGCGCAGACAGCAGAAACATTCAGTACTTC. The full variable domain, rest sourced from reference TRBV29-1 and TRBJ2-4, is SAVISQKPSRDICQRGTSLTIQCQVDSQVTMMFWYRQQPGQSLTLIATANQGSEATYESGFVIDKFPISRPNLTFSTLTVSNMSPEDSSIYLCSADSRNIQYFGAGTRLSVL.

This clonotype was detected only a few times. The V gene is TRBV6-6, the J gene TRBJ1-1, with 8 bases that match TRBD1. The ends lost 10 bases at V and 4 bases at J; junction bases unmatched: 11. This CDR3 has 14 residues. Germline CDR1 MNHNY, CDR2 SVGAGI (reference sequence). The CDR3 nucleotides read TGTGCCATCTCCTCGGACAGGGTCGGCACTGAAGCTTTCTTT. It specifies CAISSDRVGTEAFF.

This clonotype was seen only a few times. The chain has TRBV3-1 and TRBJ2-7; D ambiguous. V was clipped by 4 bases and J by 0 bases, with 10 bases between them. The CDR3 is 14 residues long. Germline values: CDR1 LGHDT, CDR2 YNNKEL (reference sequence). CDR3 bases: TGTGCCAGCAGCCGAAAGGATAGCTCCTACGAGCAGTACTTC. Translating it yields CASSRKDSSYEQYF.

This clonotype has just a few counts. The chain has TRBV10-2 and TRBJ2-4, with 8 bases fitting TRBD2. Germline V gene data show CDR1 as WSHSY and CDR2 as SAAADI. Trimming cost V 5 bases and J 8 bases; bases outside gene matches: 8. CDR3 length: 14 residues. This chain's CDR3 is CASSLRGAEDIQYF. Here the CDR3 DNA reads TGCGCCAGCAGTTTGCGGGGGGCAGAGGACATTCAGTACTTC.

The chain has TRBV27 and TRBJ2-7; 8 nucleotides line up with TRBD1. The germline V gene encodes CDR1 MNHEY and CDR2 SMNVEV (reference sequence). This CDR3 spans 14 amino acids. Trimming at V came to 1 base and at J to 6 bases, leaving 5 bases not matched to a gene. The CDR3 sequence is CASSLLDRVSEQYF. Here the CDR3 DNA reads TGTGCCAGCAGTTTATTGGACAGGGTCTCCGAGCAGTACTTC.

The CDR3 protein is CASSEFIQGGPDGYTF. CDR3 coding DNA: TGTGCCAGCAGTGAATTTATACAGGGGGGGCCGGATGGCTACACCTTC. The J gene is TRBJ1-2, the V gene TRBV25-1; 8 nucleotides line up with TRBD1. This CDR3 has 16 amino acids. Germline CDR1 and CDR2: MGHDK and SYGVNS. The V and J ends lost 1 base and 6 bases, in that order; junction bases with no gene match: 10.

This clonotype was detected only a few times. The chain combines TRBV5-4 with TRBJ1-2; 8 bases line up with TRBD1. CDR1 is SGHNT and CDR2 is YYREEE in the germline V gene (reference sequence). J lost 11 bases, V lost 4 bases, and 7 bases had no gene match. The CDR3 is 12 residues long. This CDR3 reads CASSPGQGRYTF. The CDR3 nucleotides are TGTGCCAGCAGCCCCGGACAGGGAAGGTACACCTTC.

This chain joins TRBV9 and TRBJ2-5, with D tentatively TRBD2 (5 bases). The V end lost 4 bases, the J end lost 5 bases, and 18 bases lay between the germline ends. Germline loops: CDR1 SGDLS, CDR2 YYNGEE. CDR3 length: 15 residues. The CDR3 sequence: CASSSGPGSRETQYF. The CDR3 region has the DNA TGTGCCAGCAGCTCGGGTCCGGGATCTCGGGAGACCCAGTACTTC.

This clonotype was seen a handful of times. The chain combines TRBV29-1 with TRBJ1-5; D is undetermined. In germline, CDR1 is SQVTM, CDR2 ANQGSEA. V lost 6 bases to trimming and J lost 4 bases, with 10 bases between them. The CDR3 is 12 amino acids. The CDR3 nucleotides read TGCAGCGTAGCGGACCGAAATCAGCCCCAGCATTTT. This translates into CSVADRNQPQHF.

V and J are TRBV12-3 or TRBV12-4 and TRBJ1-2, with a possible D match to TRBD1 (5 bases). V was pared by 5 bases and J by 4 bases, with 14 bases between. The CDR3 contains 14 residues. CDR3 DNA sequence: TGTGCCAGCAGTAGGGGTTCTTCCCCCTATGGCTACACCTTC. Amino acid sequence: CASSRGSSPYGYTF.

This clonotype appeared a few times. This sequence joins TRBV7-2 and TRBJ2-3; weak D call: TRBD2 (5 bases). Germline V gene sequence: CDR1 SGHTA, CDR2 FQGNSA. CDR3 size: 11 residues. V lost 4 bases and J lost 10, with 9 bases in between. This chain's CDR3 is CASSSGSSQYF. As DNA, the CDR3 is TGTGCCAGCAGCTCGGGGAGCTCGCAGTATTTT.

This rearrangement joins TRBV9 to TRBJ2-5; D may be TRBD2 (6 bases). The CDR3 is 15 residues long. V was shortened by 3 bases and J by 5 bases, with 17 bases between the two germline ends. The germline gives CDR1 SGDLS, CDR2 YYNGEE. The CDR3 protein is CASSAFSLGRETQYF. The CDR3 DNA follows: TGTGCCAGCAGCGCCTTTTCTCTAGGGAGGGAGACCCAGTACTTC.

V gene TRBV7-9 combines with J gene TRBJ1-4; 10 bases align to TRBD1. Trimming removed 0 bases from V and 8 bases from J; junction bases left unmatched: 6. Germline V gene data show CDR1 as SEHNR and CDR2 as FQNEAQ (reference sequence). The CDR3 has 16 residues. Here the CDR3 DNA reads TGTGCCAGCAGCTTAGCTGACAGGGGGCCTGAAGAAAAACTGTTTTTT. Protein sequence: CASSLADRGPEEKLFF.

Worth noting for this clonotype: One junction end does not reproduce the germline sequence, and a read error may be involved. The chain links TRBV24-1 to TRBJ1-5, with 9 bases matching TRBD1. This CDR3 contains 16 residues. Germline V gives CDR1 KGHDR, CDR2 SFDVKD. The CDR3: CATSDSRTGENRPQHF. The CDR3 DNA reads TGTGCCACCAGTGATTCCCGGACAGGGGAGAATCGGCCCCAGCATTTT.

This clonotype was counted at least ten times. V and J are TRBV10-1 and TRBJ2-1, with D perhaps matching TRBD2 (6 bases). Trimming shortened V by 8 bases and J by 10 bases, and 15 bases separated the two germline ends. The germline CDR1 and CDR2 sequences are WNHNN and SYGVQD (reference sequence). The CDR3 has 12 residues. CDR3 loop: CASRGDAGEQFF. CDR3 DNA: TGCGCCAGCCGTGGGGACGCGGGGGAGCAGTTCTTC.